Sequencing of this T cell receptor beta chain was carried out in a study of beta chain features in type 1 diabetes. Expressed TCRB transcripts were sequenced because the isolated RNA had all been reverse transcribed beforehand. Data came from immunoSEQ multiplex PCR; TCRdb stores just in-frame clones and leaves some out. The table shows 400,000 to 500,000 clones, with over 11% occurring only once. The V gene's germline CDR1 is LNHNV and CDR2 YYDKDF (reference sequence). The CDR3 covers 16 residues. Deletions cut 0 bases from V and 8 bases from J, with 17 bases between. This clone was observed a handful of times.

The TCR sequence derives from a man aged 30 to 39 in good health. The chain couples TRBV15 to TRBJ1-5; possible D gene TRBD1, 5 bases. Sequencing was carried out using naive CD4+ T cells from blood. The CDR3 loop is CATSRDGDPLWKPQHF. CDR3 nucleotide sequence: TGTGCCACCAGCAGAGATGGGGACCCACTGTGGAAGCCCCAGCATTTT. The variable domain in full, with the rest retrieved from reference TRBV15 and TRBJ1-5, is DAMVIQNPRYQVTQFGKPVTLSCSQTLNHNVMYWYQQKSSQAPKLLFHYYDKDFNNEADTPDNFQSRRPNTSFCFLDIRSPGLGDTAMYLCATSRDGDPLWKPQHFGDGTRLSIL.